The clone carrying this T cell receptor (beta chain) has just one count. These data are taken from a study of blood T cell repertoires in COVID-19. Study in general: In each case, the material was cDNA or gDNA derived from T cells, B-cell-depleted T cells, or PBMCs.

Per the original methods: Amplification with reference gene primers provided the estimates of nucleated cell counts. The data were produced by immunoSEQ multiplex PCR, yet TCRdb's version contains in-frame clones alone and is incomplete. V and J calls and clone size are as listed in that table; D and trimming were resolved from the DNA. Among tens of thousands of clones listed, 70% to 90% were seen once. This TCR was sampled from a human donor in a cohort sampled during active COVID-19. The sequenced material came from peripheral blood.

CDR3 in amino acids: CASSLQSGGANEQFF. CDR3 nucleotides: TGTGCCAGCAGCCTACAAAGCGGGGGGGCAAATGAGCAGTTCTTC. The chain couples TRBV7-2 to TRBJ2-1, with 10 bases identical to TRBD2. The CDR3 covers 15 residues. V shed 5 bases and J 7 bases; nucleotides not matched to a gene: 8. Germline V gene lookup returns CDR1 SGHTA and CDR2 FQGNSA.